This T cell receptor (beta chain) appears in the sequencing data of a study of cytomegalovirus exposure and HLA in healthy donors. Points from the study as a whole: The records held CMV serostatus as the only immune exposure information.

This clone was seen only once. The antigen remains undetermined. V gave up 8 bases and J gave up 3 bases; unmatched junction bases: 4. The CDR3 has 13 amino acids. Germline V gives CDR1 SNHLY, CDR2 FYNNEI. This PCR relied on a set of 60 Vbeta primers and 13 Jbeta primers. Assay used: immunoSEQ multiplex PCR; TCRdb lists only in-frame clones, some missing. The table lists more than 80,000 clones, under 80% of them singletons. V usage is TRBV2 and J usage is TRBJ2-7, with TRBD1 matching 10 bases. The clonotype was recovered from a man in his late teens or twenties in good health and CMV-seropositive. Input material: PBMCs. The CDR3 nucleotides are TGTGCCAGCTTTTGGACAGGGGGCTACGAGCAGTACTTC. Encoded protein: CASFWTGGYEQYF.